This is a list of T cell receptor beta chains from one sample in a study of blood T cell repertoires in COVID-19. Repertoires were generated with immunoSEQ multiplex PCR, while TCRdb's copy carries only in-frame clones and drops some. The sample yields fewer than 350,000 clones, about 85% seen once. Specimen: peripheral blood. These receptor sequences come from a woman aged 45-65 years with active or convalescent COVID-19. Both conserved end residues are part of each CDR3. The D gene is left open where the match is weak. The size of a clone is reported for some rows only, either as once, few or many, or as a class for expanded clones.

>TRBJ1-2|TRBD1|NA|TRBV19
TGTGCCAGTAGTATGGGACAGTTAACCTATGGCTACACCTTC
CASSMGQLTYGYTF
>TRBJ1-2|NA|NA|TRBV12-3/TRBV12-4
TGTGCCAGCAGTTTGAGGAACTATGGCTACACCTTC
CASSLRNYGYTF
>TRBJ2-5|TRBD2|NA|TRBV7-7
TGTGCCAGCAGCTTATGGCTAGCGGGAAGTCAAGAGACCCAGTACTTC
CASSLWLAGSQETQYF
>TRBJ1-3|NA|NA|TRBV19
TGTGCCAGTGTACAGGAAGCTGGAAACACCATATATTTT
CASVQEAGNTIYF
>TRBJ1-2|TRBD1|once|TRBV6-6
TGTGCCAGCAGTTCCGCCGGGACAGGGGGACACTATGGCTACACCTTC
CASSSAGTGGHYGYTF
>TRBJ2-2|NA|NA|TRBV2
TGTGCCAGCAGACAGGAAGCCGGGGAGCTGTTTTTT
CASRQEAGELFF
>TRBJ2-3|NA|NA|TRBV2
TGTGCCAGCAGTTATGCTAGCCTTAGCACAGATACGCAGTATTTT
CASSYASLSTDTQYF
>TRBJ1-1|NA|NA|TRBV28
TGTGCCAGCAGTTTTGGGTTAGACAGGAGGACATATCTCGAATTAGCTTTCTTT
CASSFGLDRRTYLELAFF
>TRBJ1-1|TRBD1|NA|TRBV4-1
TGCGCCAGCAGCCAAGTTGGATCCAGGGGGCTGGCTTTCTTT
CASSQVGSRGLAFF
>TRBJ1-1|NA|NA|TRBV2
TGTGCCATTACGGATCCGGGGGAGGGGAACACTGAAGCTTTCTTT
CAITDPGEGNTEAFF
>TRBJ2-5|NA|NA|TRBV3-1/TRBV3-2
TGTGCCAGCAGCCAAGGAGTTTTCGGTTTACAAGAGACCCAGTACTTC
CASSQGVFGLQETQYF
>TRBJ1-2|NA|once|TRBV5-4
TGTGCCAGCAGAAACAGAGGTTCCAGGGATGGCTACACCTTC
CASRNRGSRDGYTF
>TRBJ2-1|TRBD2|once|TRBV6-4
TGTGCCAGCAGTGACTCGCGACTAGCGGGTCACAATGAGCAGTTCTTC
CASSDSRLAGHNEQFF
>TRBJ2-2|TRBD2|NA|TRBV7-6
TGTGCCAGCAGCTTAGTTCCTAGCGGGGCTAACACCGGGGAGCTGTTTTTT
CASSLVPSGANTGELFF
>TRBJ2-7|NA|NA|TRBV7-2
TGTGCCAGCAGCTTAGACTCGGCAGGGTGGTACGAGCAGTACTTC
CASSLDSAGWYEQYF
>TRBJ2-1|NA|NA|TRBV11-2
TGTGCCAGCAGCTTAGGGGGCGGGGTCAATGAGCAGTTCTTC
CASSLGGGVNEQFF
>TRBJ2-1|TRBD2|NA|TRBV10-3
TGTGCCATCAGCAGACTAGCGGACTACAATGAGCAGTTCTTC
CAISRLADYNEQFF
>TRBJ2-1|TRBD1|NA|TRBV2
TGTGCCAGCAGTCAACAGGGGAGTTACAATGAGCAGTTCTTC
CASSQQGSYNEQFF
>TRBJ2-5|TRBD2|NA|TRBV9
TGTGCCAGCAGCGTAGGGGGCCTAGCGGGAGTTTATTCGGAGACCCAGTACTTC
CASSVGGLAGVYSETQYF
>TRBJ2-3|TRBD1|NA|TRBV11-2
TGTGCCAGCAGCTTAGTAGCAGGGGGCCCTAGCACAGATACGCAGTATTTT
CASSLVAGGPSTDTQYF
>TRBJ2-1|NA|NA|TRBV29-1
TGCAGCGTTAGAATGGGAGTGACCTCCTACAATGAGCAGTTCTTC
CSVRMGVTSYNEQFF
>TRBJ2-7|NA|once|TRBV19
TGTGCCAGTAGTATAAATAGCGGCTACGAGCAGTACTTC
CASSINSGYEQYF
>TRBJ1-2|TRBD1|NA|TRBV6-1
TGTGCCAGCAGTGAACGGCTGACAGGGGGTGCGAACTATGGCTACACCTTC
CASSERLTGGANYGYTF
>TRBJ2-7|TRBD1|NA|TRBV5-1
TGCGCCAGCAGCGTGGGCCGGGACAGCGACTCGTACTTC
CASSVGRDSDSYF
>TRBJ2-6|NA|NA|TRBV9
TGTGCCAGCAGCCCAAGACACTCTGGGGCCAACGTCCTGACTTTC
CASSPRHSGANVLTF
>TRBJ2-2|NA|NA|TRBV7-6
TGTGCCAGCAGCCTCACCCCTCGGTGGGGCGGCACCGGGGAGCTGTTTTTT
CASSLTPRWGGTGELFF
>TRBJ2-7|NA|once|TRBV29-1
TGCAGCGTTCAGCGGGCCCTCTCCTACGAGCAGTACTTC
CSVQRALSYEQYF
>TRBJ1-2|NA|NA|TRBV27
TGTGCCAGCAGTTTGCGGGGGGCGGATGCCTATGGCTACACCTTC
CASSLRGADAYGYTF
>TRBJ1-2|NA|NA|TRBV29-1
TGCAGCGTTGAGAGGGTACAGGGTATCGGGAACTATGGCTACACCTTC
CSVERVQGIGNYGYTF
>TRBJ2-1|NA|NA|TRBV9
TGTGCCAGCAGCGTAGCCGGTCGGAGCAATGAGCAGTTCTTC
CASSVAGRSNEQFF
>TRBJ2-5|NA|NA|TRBV2
TGTGCCAGCAGTGAATCGGAGATCCGCCGTTGGGCCCAGTACTTC
CASSESEIRRWAQYF
>TRBJ2-3|TRBD2|once|TRBV7-6
TGTGCCAGCAGCTTAGTCGCGGGAGGCTATACCACAGATACGCAGTATTTT
CASSLVAGGYTTDTQYF
>TRBJ2-3|TRBD2|NA|TRBV5-4
TGTGCCAGCAGCTTGGATACGGGAGGTTCCACAGATACGCAGTATTTT
CASSLDTGGSTDTQYF
>TRBJ1-2|TRBD1|NA|TRBV2
TGTGCCAGCACTACGGGACAGGACTATGGCTACACCTTC
CASTTGQDYGYTF
>TRBJ2-3|TRBD2|NA|TRBV19
TGTGCCAGTGTCGGACTAGCGGGAGCTACAGATACGCAGTATTTT
CASVGLAGATDTQYF
>TRBJ2-2|NA|few|TRBV7-9
TGTGCCAGCAGCTTAGAAGGTTGGGGCCCCTCTCCCGGGGAGCTGTTTTTT
CASSLEGWGPSPGELFF
>TRBJ2-7|TRBD2|NA|TRBV2
TGTGCCAGCAGTGCCCGACTAGCGGGAGGGCTAGATGAGCAGTACTTC
CASSARLAGGLDEQYF
>TRBJ2-3|TRBD2|NA|TRBV5-4
TGTGCCAGCAGCTTGGAGCGGGATCTTAGCACAGATACGCAGTATTTT
CASSLERDLSTDTQYF
>TRBJ2-3|TRBD2|NA|TRBV9
TGTGCCAGCAGCCCCGGGACTAGCGGGAGAGATACGCAGTATTTT
CASSPGTSGRDTQYF
>TRBJ1-2|TRBD1|NA|TRBV7-2
TGTGCCAGCAGCCTGACAGGGGGCTACACCTTC
CASSLTGGYTF
>TRBJ1-6|NA|NA|TRBV5-6
TGTGCCAGCACTATTGGGCAGGGGCAGGGGTCACCCCTCCACTTT
CASTIGQGQGSPLHF
>TRBJ2-5|NA|NA|TRBV5-1
TGCGCCAGCAGTCTGGAGGGGGAGACCCAGTACTTC
CASSLEGETQYF
>TRBJ1-1|TRBD1|NA|TRBV28
TGTGCCAGCAGTTTACGACAGGGCCTCCTCACTGAAGCTTTCTTT
CASSLRQGLLTEAFF
>TRBJ2-2|TRBD2|NA|TRBV7-6
TGTGCCAGCAGCTCGGGACTAGCGGCGAACACCGGGGAGCTGTTTTTT
CASSSGLAANTGELFF
>TRBJ2-1|NA|NA|TRBV20-1
TGCAGTGCTAGTCCCCAAAATGAGCAGTTCTTC
CSASPQNEQFF
>TRBJ2-3|NA|NA|TRBV5-1
TGCGCCAGCAGCCCCCTACCGGGAGTTTCTCAGGATACGCAGTATTTT
CASSPLPGVSQDTQYF
>TRBJ2-3|TRBD2|NA|TRBV5-1
TGCGCCAGCAGCTTGGGGACTAGCGGAGATACGCAGTATTTT
CASSLGTSGDTQYF
>TRBJ1-4|NA|once|TRBV28
TGTGCCAGCAGTTTATGGAACCTACGAGGCGATGAAAAACTGTTTTTT
CASSLWNLRGDEKLFF
>TRBJ2-5|TRBD2|NA|TRBV2
TGTGCCAGCAGTAAGGGTAGCGGGTTGGCCCAGTACTTC
CASSKGSGLAQYF
>TRBJ2-2|TRBD2|NA|TRBV5-6
TGTGCCAGCAGCCCCCTTGCGGGAGTAACCGGGGAGCTGTTTTTT
CASSPLAGVTGELFF
>TRBJ2-3|NA|once|TRBV28
TGTGCCAGCAGTTTCGGGCTAGCGATACAAGATACGCAGTATTTT
CASSFGLAIQDTQYF
>TRBJ2-1|TRBD2|NA|TRBV29-1
TGCAGCGTTCGGACTAGCGGGAGGACAGGTGAGCAGTTCTTC
CSVRTSGRTGEQFF
>TRBJ1-1|TRBD1|NA|TRBV7-8
TGTGCCAGCAGCTGGGGACAGGGGGCAGACACTGAAGCTTTCTTT
CASSWGQGADTEAFF
>TRBJ2-1|NA|NA|TRBV24-1
TGTGCCACCTCTAGGGAGGCTGACAATGAGCAGTTCTTC
CATSREADNEQFF
>TRBJ2-7|TRBD2|NA|TRBV10-3
TGTGCCATCAGTGACCCCGGGCTAGCGGGAGAGAACGAGCAGTACTTC
CAISDPGLAGENEQYF
>TRBJ1-1|NA|NA|TRBV28
TGTGCCAGCAGTTCCCCCTTCGAAGCCACTGAAGCTTTCTTT
CASSSPFEATEAFF
>TRBJ1-1|TRBD1|NA|TRBV6-5
TGTGCCAGCAGTTACGACAGGGGGAACACTGAAGCTTTCTTT
CASSYDRGNTEAFF
>TRBJ2-7|NA|NA|TRBV5-1
TGCGCCAGCAGCTCGGGGGTCCGTTACGAGCAGTACTTC
CASSSGVRYEQYF
>TRBJ1-2|NA|NA|TRBV7-9
TGTGCCAGCAGCTTGGCTGGAGATGGCTACACCTTC
CASSLAGDGYTF
>TRBJ2-1|TRBD2|NA|TRBV28
TGTGCCAGCACCTCTAGCGGCCAAGGCTACAATGAGCAGTTCTTC
CASTSSGQGYNEQFF